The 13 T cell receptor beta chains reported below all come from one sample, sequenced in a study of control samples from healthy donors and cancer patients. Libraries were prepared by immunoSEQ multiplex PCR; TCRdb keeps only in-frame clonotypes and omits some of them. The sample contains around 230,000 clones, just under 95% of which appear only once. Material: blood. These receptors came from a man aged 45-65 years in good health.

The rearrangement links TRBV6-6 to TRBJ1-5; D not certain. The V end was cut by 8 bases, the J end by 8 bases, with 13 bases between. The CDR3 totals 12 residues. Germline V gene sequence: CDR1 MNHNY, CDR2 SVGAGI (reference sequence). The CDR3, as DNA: TGTGCCAGCTCTTCTTCTGAAAAGCCCCAGCATTTT. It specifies CASSSSEKPQHF.

The CDR3 DNA sequence: TGTGCCAGTAGTATAGGAGACATCTACGAGCAGTACTTC. Amino acids: CASSIGDIYEQYF. The chain combines TRBV19 with TRBJ2-7, with unresolved D. The CDR3 contains 13 residues. V was pared by 1 base and J by 3 bases, with 7 bases between. CDR1 is LNHDA and CDR2 is SQIVND in the germline V gene (reference sequence).

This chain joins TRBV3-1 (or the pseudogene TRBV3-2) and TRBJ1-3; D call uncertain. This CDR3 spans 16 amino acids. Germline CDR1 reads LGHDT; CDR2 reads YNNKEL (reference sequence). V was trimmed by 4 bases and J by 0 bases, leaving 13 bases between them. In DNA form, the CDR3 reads TGTGCCAGCAGCCCAGTGGATCGTCGCTCTGGAAACACCATATATTTT. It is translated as CASSPVDRRSGNTIYF.

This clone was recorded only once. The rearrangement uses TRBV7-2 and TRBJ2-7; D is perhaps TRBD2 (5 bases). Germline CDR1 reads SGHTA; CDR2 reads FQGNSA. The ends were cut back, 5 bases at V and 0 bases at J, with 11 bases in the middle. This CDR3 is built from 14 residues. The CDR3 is CASSQQRYSYEQYF. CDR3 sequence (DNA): TGTGCCAGCAGCCAACAGCGGTACTCCTACGAGCAGTACTTC.

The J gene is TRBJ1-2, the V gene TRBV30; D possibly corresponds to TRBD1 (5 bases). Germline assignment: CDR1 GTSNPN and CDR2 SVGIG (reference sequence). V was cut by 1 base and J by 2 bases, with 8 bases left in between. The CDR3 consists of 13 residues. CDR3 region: CAWSGTFNYGYTF. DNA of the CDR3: TGTGCCTGGAGTGGGACATTCAACTATGGCTACACCTTC.

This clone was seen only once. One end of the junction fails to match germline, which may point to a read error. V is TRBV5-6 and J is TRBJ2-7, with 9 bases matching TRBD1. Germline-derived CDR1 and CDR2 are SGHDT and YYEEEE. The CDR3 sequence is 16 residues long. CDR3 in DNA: TGTGCCAGCAGTTTGGGACAGGGAATCTTCTCCTACGAGCAGTACTTC. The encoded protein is CASSLGQGIFSYEQYF.

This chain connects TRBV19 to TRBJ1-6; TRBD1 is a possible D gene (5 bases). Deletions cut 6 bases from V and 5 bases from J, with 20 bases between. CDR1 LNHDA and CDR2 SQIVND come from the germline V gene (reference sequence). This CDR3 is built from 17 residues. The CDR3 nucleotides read TGTGCCAGTAGCAAGGGACCGCCATTAACTAATAATTCACCCCTCCACTTT. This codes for CASSKGPPLTNNSPLHF.

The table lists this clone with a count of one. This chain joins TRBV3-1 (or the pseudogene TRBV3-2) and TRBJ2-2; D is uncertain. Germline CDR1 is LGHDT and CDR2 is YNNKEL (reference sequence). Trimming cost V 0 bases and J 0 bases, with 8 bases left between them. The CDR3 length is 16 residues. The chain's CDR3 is CASSQEVNSNTGELFF. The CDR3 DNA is TGTGCCAGCAGCCAAGAGGTGAACTCGAACACCGGGGAGCTGTTTTTT.

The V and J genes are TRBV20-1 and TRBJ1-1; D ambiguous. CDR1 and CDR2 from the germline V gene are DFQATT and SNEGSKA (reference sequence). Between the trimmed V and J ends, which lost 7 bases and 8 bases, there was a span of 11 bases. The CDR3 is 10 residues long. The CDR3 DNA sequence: TGCAGTGTCAGAGCCGGGGAAGCTTTCTTT. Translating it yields CSVRAGEAFF.

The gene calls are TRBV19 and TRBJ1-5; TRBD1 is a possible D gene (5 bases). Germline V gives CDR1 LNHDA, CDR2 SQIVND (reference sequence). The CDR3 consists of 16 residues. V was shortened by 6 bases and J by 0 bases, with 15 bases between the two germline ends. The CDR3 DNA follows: TGTGCCAGTAGCCCCAAATGGGGGGATAGCAATCAGCCCCAGCATTTT. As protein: CASSPKWGDSNQPQHF.

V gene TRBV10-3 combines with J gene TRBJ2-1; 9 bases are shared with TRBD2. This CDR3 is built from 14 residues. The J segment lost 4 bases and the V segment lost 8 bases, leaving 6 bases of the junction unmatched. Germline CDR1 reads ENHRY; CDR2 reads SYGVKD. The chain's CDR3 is CAIGGAGGYNEQFF. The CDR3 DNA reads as TGTGCCATCGGGGGAGCGGGGGGTTACAATGAGCAGTTCTTC.

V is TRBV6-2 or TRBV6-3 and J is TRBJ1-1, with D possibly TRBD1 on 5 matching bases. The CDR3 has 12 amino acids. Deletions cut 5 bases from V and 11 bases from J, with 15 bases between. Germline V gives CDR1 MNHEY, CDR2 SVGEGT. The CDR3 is CASSRQGVVAFF. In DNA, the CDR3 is TGTGCCAGCAGTCGTCAGGGTGTCGTGGCTTTCTTT.

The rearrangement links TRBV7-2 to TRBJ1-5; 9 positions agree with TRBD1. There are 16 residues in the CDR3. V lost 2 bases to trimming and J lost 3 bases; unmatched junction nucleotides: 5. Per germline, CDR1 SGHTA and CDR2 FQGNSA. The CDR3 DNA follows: TGTGCCAGCAGCTTATTTAGGACAGGGGTCAATCAGCCCCAGCATTTT. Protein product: CASSLFRTGVNQPQHF.